This T cell receptor beta chain appears in the sequencing data of a study of T cells in localized non-small cell lung cancer. Study findings and constraints: Longer overall survival accompanied higher blood T cell density. Compared with tumor, uninvolved adjacent lung displayed greater T cell clonality, ranking highest overall.

The V segment lost 1 base and the J segment 5 bases; nucleotides outside the gene matches: 8. The CDR3 is made up of 16 amino acids. Germline CDR1 is SGHTA and CDR2 is FQGNSA. About this clone: Its antigen is unknown.

TCRdb's copy holds only in-frame clones and misses some; the assay was immunoSEQ multiplex PCR. Of about 74,000 clones detected, roughly 83% appear once; the ten largest clones hold approximately 1.2%. Specimen: peripheral blood, collected before any cancer treatment. The TCR originated in a female donor at least 60 years old with stage I lung adenocarcinoma. V usage is TRBV7-2 and J usage is TRBJ2-1; 7 positions match TRBD2. The CDR3 region is CASSLGVWTSDNEQFF. CDR3 in DNA: TGTGCCAGCAGCTTAGGGGTCTGGACTAGTGACAATGAGCAGTTCTTC.